The rows below give T cell receptor beta chains drawn from one sample of a study of shared clonotypes between healthy human individuals. Method: immunoSEQ multiplex PCR; TCRdb's copy keeps in-frame clones and lacks some. The sample consists of about 2 million clones, 95% of them appearing once. Input material: naive CD4+ T cells sorted from blood. The receptors derive from a man aged 18 to 29 in good health. CDR3s include the opening cysteine and the closing phenylalanine or tryptophan. The D gene is left open where the match is weak. Some rows mark clone size as missing; the rest say once, few, many or name a class of expanded clone.

d_gene	abundance	len	v_gene	j_gene	CDR3aa	CDR3nt
TRBD1	.	16	TRBV19	TRBJ1-5	CASSNRDRGRRQPQHF	TGTGCCAGTAGTAACCGGGACAGGGGACGGAGGCAGCCCCAGCATTTT
.	.	17	TRBV11-2	TRBJ2-2	CASSLIPGLPNTGELFF	TGTGCCAGCAGCTTAATACCGGGACTGCCGAACACCGGGGAGCTGTTTTTT
TRBD1	once	13	TRBV6-1	TRBJ1-6	CASRRQGDSPLHF	TGTGCCAGCAGGAGACAGGGGGATTCACCCCTCCACTTT
.	.	16	TRBV28	TRBJ2-7	CASSLLTAEGRYEQYF	TGTGCCAGCAGTTTACTCACTGCGGAGGGGAGGTACGAGCAGTACTTC
.	.	14	TRBV27	TRBJ1-4	CASSFFGGREKLFF	TGTGCCAGCAGTTTTTTCGGGGGGCGGGAAAAACTGTTTTTT
TRBD1	.	14	TRBV7-8	TRBJ1-1	CASSWGQGGTEAFF	TGTGCCAGCAGCTGGGGACAGGGAGGGACTGAAGCTTTCTTT
TRBD1	.	15	TRBV27	TRBJ1-1	CASSGSGTGGTEAFF	TGTGCCAGCAGTGGTTCCGGGACAGGGGGCACTGAAGCTTTCTTT
.	.	16	TRBV5-6	TRBJ1-3	CASSLETLGSGNTIYF	TGTGCCAGCAGCTTGGAAACCCTCGGCTCTGGAAACACCATATATTTT
TRBD1	.	17	TRBV11-2	TRBJ1-6	CASSLRQGAGYNSPLHF	TGTGCCAGCAGCCTAAGACAGGGGGCTGGCTATAATTCACCCCTCCACTTT
.	.	16	TRBV30	TRBJ1-2	CAWSVSGGEVNYGYTF	TGTGCCTGGAGTGTGTCGGGGGGCGAAGTTAACTATGGCTACACCTTC
.	.	15	TRBV6-1	TRBJ1-6	CASSERPRWNSPLHF	TGTGCCAGCAGTGAAAGGCCTCGGTGGAATTCACCCCTCCACTTT
.	.	16	TRBV14	TRBJ1-4	CASSHLDTSTNEKLFF	TGTGCCAGCAGCCACCTGGACACTTCAACTAATGAAAAACTGTTTTTT
.	.	15	TRBV6-5	TRBJ2-2	CASTQDRKNTGELFF	TGTGCCAGCACTCAGGACCGAAAGAACACCGGGGAGCTGTTTTTT
.	once	14	TRBV6-5	TRBJ1-2	CASSYGVLNYGYTF	TGTGCCAGCAGTTACGGGGTTTTAAACTATGGCTACACCTTC
.	.	12	TRBV2	TRBJ2-7	CASSSGIYEQYF	TGTGCCAGCAGCTCCGGGATTTACGAGCAGTACTTC
.	.	9	TRBV20-1	TRBJ1-2	CSAPGPGTF	TGCAGTGCGCCGGGACCGGGCACCTTC
TRBD2	.	14	TRBV11-2	TRBJ2-4	CASSLMTSGTIQYF	TGTGCCAGCAGCTTAATGACTAGCGGAACCATTCAGTACTTC
.	.	16	TRBV7-2	TRBJ1-1	CASSLLGPPWETEAFF	TGTGCCAGCAGCTTACTCGGTCCCCCCTGGGAAACTGAAGCTTTCTTT
.	.	15	TRBV28	TRBJ1-2	CASSRTGTASYGYTF	TGTGCCAGCAGCCGAACCGGGACGGCATCTTATGGCTACACCTTC
.	.	15	TRBV28	TRBJ1-4	CASSFGGKNGEKLFF	TGTGCCAGCAGTTTTGGGGGGAAAAATGGGGAAAAACTGTTTTTT
.	.	15	TRBV6-6	TRBJ1-3	CASRGRYLSGNTIYF	TGTGCCAGCAGGGGCCGATATCTCTCTGGAAACACCATATATTTT
TRBD1	.	15	TRBV16	TRBJ2-7	CASSPWDRLTTKQYF	TGTGCCAGCAGCCCCTGGGACAGATTAACTACGAAGCAGTACTTC
.	.	15	TRBV7-2	TRBJ1-3	CASSPGPSSGNTIYF	TGTGCCAGCAGCCCTGGGCCGTCCTCTGGAAACACCATATATTTT
TRBD1	once	16	TRBV4-1	TRBJ2-2	CASSQVWDRGTGELFF	TGCGCCAGCAGCCAAGTATGGGACAGGGGCACCGGGGAGCTGTTTTTT
TRBD1	.	17	TRBV5-1	TRBJ1-1	CASSLVPRTGRYREAFF	TGCGCCAGCAGCTTGGTACCTCGGACAGGTCGCTACCGTGAAGCTTTCTTT
.	.	12	TRBV5-4	TRBJ2-1	CASSLDGNSEFF	TGTGCCAGCAGCTTGGATGGGAATTCGGAGTTCTTC
.	.	15	TRBV6-5	TRBJ1-6	CASSYFEGGLSPLHF	TGTGCCAGCAGTTACTTCGAGGGGGGACTTTCACCCCTCCACTTT
.	once	14	TRBV7-2	TRBJ1-3	CASTLGRAGNTIYF	TGTGCCAGCACCCTCGGACGGGCCGGAAACACCATATATTTT
.	.	14	TRBV5-5	TRBJ2-7	CASSLRGPNYEQYF	TGTGCCAGCAGCTTACGGGGACCAAACTACGAGCAGTACTTC
TRBD1	once	12	TRBV30	TRBJ2-5	CAHNRGQETQYF	TGTGCGCATAACAGGGGGCAAGAGACCCAGTACTTC
.	once	13	TRBV5-1	TRBJ2-5	CASSGLGRETQYF	TGCGCCAGCTCAGGATTGGGTCGGGAGACCCAGTACTTC
TRBD1	many	16	TRBV4-1	TRBJ2-3	CASSQRDRGGTDTQYF	TGCGCCAGCAGCCAAAGAGACAGGGGTGGCACAGATACGCAGTATTTT
TRBD2	.	19	TRBV9	TRBJ2-2	CASSARPGLINANTGELFF	TGTGCCAGCAGCGCCAGACCGGGACTAATCAACGCGAACACCGGGGAGCTGTTTTTT
.	.	13	TRBV6-6	TRBJ1-2	CASSYGTDYGYTF	TGTGCCAGCAGTTACGGGACGGATTATGGCTACACCTTC
.	.	16	TRBV30	TRBJ1-2	CAWSVRTVLLNYGYTF	TGTGCCTGGAGTGTACGGACAGTCCTCCTCAACTATGGCTACACCTTC
.	.	13	TRBV6-5	TRBJ2-7	CASSRGPDYEQYF	TGTGCCAGCAGCAGAGGACCGGATTACGAGCAGTACTTC
.	.	15	TRBV7-2	TRBJ2-5	CASSLEFSRPETQYF	TGTGCCAGCAGCTTAGAGTTTAGCCGTCCAGAGACCCAGTACTTC
.	.	12	TRBV10-3	TRBJ2-3	CAISPDIYTQYF	TGTGCCATCAGCCCGGACATTTATACGCAGTATTTT